This T cell receptor beta chain was found in a study of shared clonotypes between healthy human individuals. Broader study findings: With a handful of donors compared, roughly 4.9% of naive CD4 clonotypes were shared.

Germline-derived CDR1 and CDR2 are MNHEY and SMNVEV (reference sequence). The CDR3 sequence is 13 residues long. The V and J ends lost 4 bases and 5 bases respectively, with 11 bases between them. As processed by the authors: Junction-only sequences without quality scores were provided by ImmunoSEQ, so filtering was different. The repertoire was sequenced with immunoSEQ multiplex PCR; TCRdb's copy has only in-frame clones and lacks some. V, J and clone size reflect that table, while D and trimming were determined from the DNA. The profile shows some 700,000 clones, about 92% of them singletons. There are a few counts of this clone. Antigen specificity is unknown.

This chain links TRBV27 with TRBJ1-1; D is possibly TRBD1 (5 bases). Sequencing used memory CD8+ T cells from PBMCs. Subset described: CD45RO+ cells pooled with CCR7-negative TemRA cells. This TCR was recovered from a man aged 18 to 29 in good health. Some clones in this sample may be carry-over from other donors' samples. The DNA of the CDR3 is TGTGCCAGCAGTTGGGACTCGGGGACTGAAGCTTTCTTT. It codes for CASSWDSGTEAFF.